This entry lists 18 T cell receptor beta chains sequenced from one sample in a study of T cells in Graves' hyperthyroidism and ophthalmopathy. TCR beta CDR3 regions were amplified from RNA transcripts. TCR CDR3 underwent first-round RT-PCR with the HTBI primer set. TCRdb re-derived calls from the multiplex PCR reads in MiXCR, one entry per CDR3 protein. The sample lists fewer than 500,000 distinct CDR3 sequences, 14% to 15% occurring once. The specimen was blood. The source is a man aged 18 to 29 with Graves' ophthalmopathy.

The chain carries TRBV25-1 and TRBJ2-2; D is unclear. V gave up 2 bases and J gave up 3 bases, with 13 bases separating them. CDR1 is MGHDK, CDR2 SYGVNS, per germline. The CDR3 is 16 residues long. CDR3 nucleotides: TGTGCCAGCAGTGAAGAGTATTCAGTAGACACCGGGGAGCTGTTTTTT. Encoded protein: CASSEEYSVDTGELFF.

The rearrangement joins TRBV20-1 to TRBJ2-6, with TRBD2 matching 10 bases. V gave up 1 base and J gave up 2 bases; unmatched junction bases: 5. The CDR3 contains 17 residues. Germline V lookup: CDR1 DFQATT, CDR2 SNEGSKA (reference sequence). The CDR3 sequence: CSARALAGAPGANVLTF. Here the CDR3 DNA reads TGCAGTGCTAGAGCCCTAGCGGGGGCCCCTGGGGCCAACGTCCTGACTTTC.

The CDR3 region has the DNA TGTGCCAGCAGTTTAGAGACAGGGTTTGGAAACACCATATATTTT. It codes for CASSLETGFGNTIYF. The chain employs TRBV12-3 or TRBV12-4 and TRBJ1-3; 7 positions match TRBD1. The CDR3 spans 15 residues. With 1 base clipped from V and 3 bases from J, the junction kept 3 bases outside the gene matches.

This clonotype showed up many times. V and J are TRBV10-2 and TRBJ2-5, with 14 nucleotides matching TRBD2. The junction had 17 bases not matched to a gene; V was cut back by 10 bases and J by 4 bases. The CDR3 totals 18 residues. Germline CDR1 is WSHSY and CDR2 is SAAADI. The CDR3, as DNA: TGCGCCACCCTAAAGTTACCGGGACTAGCGGGAGTTGGAGAGACCCAGTACTTC. Amino acid sequence: CATLKLPGLAGVGETQYF.

In the case of this clonotype: The conserved closing phenylalanine or tryptophan is absent in this CDR3, likely reflecting a read error. The DNA of the CDR3 is TGCAGTGCTCCCCAGGGGGAGTTTGGCTACACCCTC. This sequence encodes CSAPQGEFGYTL. This sequence joins TRBV20-1 and TRBJ1-2; TRBD1 matches 7 bases. This CDR3 region has 12 residues. V dropped 5 bases and J dropped 7; count of bases not matched to a gene: 7. The germline V gene encodes CDR1 DFQATT and CDR2 SNEGSKA (reference sequence).

In this sample, this clonotype turned up many times. V is TRBV27 and J is TRBJ2-3; D might be TRBD2 (6 bases). Germline loops: CDR1 MNHEY, CDR2 SMNVEV (reference sequence). CDR3 length equals 14 residues. The V gene lost 7 bases and the J gene lost 5 bases, with 16 bases spanning the gap. CDR3 sequence (DNA): TGTGCCAGCACCGCGGGACCCCGGGGAGATACGCAGTATTTT. It is translated as CASTAGPRGDTQYF.

The V gene is TRBV13, the J gene TRBJ2-2; the match to TRBD2 covers 11 bases. Germline trimming cut 5 bases from V and 6 bases from J; bases unmatched to any gene: 14. The CDR3 length is 18 residues. The V gene's germline CDR1 is PRHDT and CDR2 FYEKMQ (reference sequence). As DNA, the CDR3 is TGTGCCAGCAGCACTGGACTAGCGGGCCCCGAGGATGCCGGGGAGCTGTTTTTT. Translating gives CASSTGLAGPEDAGELFF.

The table lists this clonotype with a few counts. The chain uses TRBV7-8 and TRBJ1-6; 7 bases match TRBD1. The CDR3 extends over 15 amino acids. The V segment lost 2 bases and the J segment 7 bases; nucleotides outside the gene matches: 5. Germline V CDR1 and CDR2: SGHVS, FQNEAQ. The CDR3 nucleotides read TGTGCCAGCAGCTTACGGGACAGCAAGAATTCACCCCTCCACTTT. Amino acid sequence: CASSLRDSKNSPLHF.

In this sample, this clonotype turned up many times. The chain has TRBV3-1 and TRBJ2-5; D is perhaps TRBD2 (6 bases). Trimming shortened V by 4 bases and J by 5 bases, and 11 bases separated the two germline ends. Germline CDR1 reads LGHDT; CDR2 reads YNNKEL (reference sequence). The CDR3 contains 13 residues. The CDR3 here is CASSPGERETQYF. Here the CDR3 DNA reads TGTGCCAGCAGCCCGGGAGAGAGGGAGACCCAGTACTTC.

This clonotype was picked up many times. V gene TRBV5-1 combines with J gene TRBJ1-1; possibly TRBD1 for D (5 bases). Germline loops: CDR1 SGHRS, CDR2 YFSETQ. The CDR3 extends over 13 amino acids. The germline V and J ends were trimmed by 7 bases and 6 bases, with 16 bases remaining between them. CDR3 loop: CASRGALVPEAFF. CDR3 DNA sequence: TGCGCCAGCCGAGGGGCGCTTGTTCCTGAAGCTTTCTTT.

V and J are TRBV4-2 and TRBJ1-2; 11 bases align to TRBD1. V gave up 6 bases and J gave up 5 bases; unmatched junction bases: 8. The CDR3 is 15 amino acids. CDR1 and CDR2 from the germline V gene are LGHNA and YNFKEQ. CDR3 loop: CASSEDRGLWYGYTF. The CDR3 DNA reads TGTGCCAGCAGTGAGGACAGGGGGCTGTGGTATGGCTACACCTTC.

The sample holds many counts of this clonotype. The rearrangement links TRBV20-1 to TRBJ2-1; D perhaps matches TRBD2 (5 bases). There are 15 residues in the CDR3. Trimming removed 4 bases at V and 2 bases at J, with 15 bases between. CDR1 is DFQATT and CDR2 is SNEGSKA in the germline V gene (reference sequence). The CDR3 DNA reads TGCAGTGCTATCCCGTCGACGGAGGCCTACAATGAGCAGTTCTTC. Translating gives CSAIPSTEAYNEQFF.

This clonotype has a count of ten or more. V is TRBV6-5 and J is TRBJ2-5, with D perhaps assigned TRBD1 or TRBD2 (5 bases each). The V end lost 4 bases, the J end lost 5 bases, and 11 bases lay between the germline ends. The CDR3 covers 13 residues. Germline V gene lookup returns CDR1 MNHEY and CDR2 SVGAGI. This chain's CDR3 is CASSSGRWETQYF. Here the CDR3 DNA reads TGTGCCAGCAGTTCGGGGCGCTGGGAGACCCAGTACTTC.

In regard to this clonotype: A read error may explain this, as a much larger clone is one base away. The DNA of the CDR3 is TGCAGCATTAGGCAGGTAGGAACCGGGGAGCTGTTTTTT. Translated, it gives CSIRQVGTGELFF. The V and J genes are TRBV29-1 and TRBJ2-2; no definite D call. In germline, CDR1 is SQVTM, CDR2 ANQGSEA. V lost 8 bases and J lost 5, with 15 bases in between. The CDR3 contains 13 residues.

This clonotype was observed at least ten times. V usage is TRBV7-2 and J usage is TRBJ2-7; no clear D. The CDR3 spans 12 residues. Germline V gives CDR1 SGHTA, CDR2 FQGNSA. V lost 2 bases, J lost 6 bases, and 8 bases lay in between. CDR3 in DNA: TGTGCCAGCAGCTTATCAGCTGGCGAGCAGTACTTC. This encodes CASSLSAGEQYF.

There are many counts of this clonotype. The chain links TRBV20-1 to TRBJ2-1; unclear D gene. Germline assignment: CDR1 DFQATT and CDR2 SNEGSKA (reference sequence). The length of the CDR3 is 17 residues. Trimming cost V 0 bases and J 1 base, with 16 bases left between them. DNA for the CDR3: TGCAGTGCTAGAGATTTAACTGCTGCCCATTCCTACAATGAGCAGTTCTTC. Translated, it gives CSARDLTAAHSYNEQFF.

There are many counts of this clonotype. The chain carries TRBV6-1 and TRBJ2-7, with 8 bases fitting TRBD2. The junction had 7 bases not matched to a gene; V was cut back by 6 bases and J by 3 bases. The CDR3 has 14 amino acids. Looked up from germline, CDR1 is MNHNS and CDR2 is SASEGT. In nucleotides, the CDR3 is TGTGCCAGCAGCCGCCCGGGACTAGACTACGAGCAGTACTTC. Its translation is CASSRPGLDYEQYF.

This chain joins TRBV2 and TRBJ2-7, with a possible D match to TRBD1 (5 bases). V shed 6 bases and J shed 3 bases, with 9 bases lying between them. The CDR3 loop spans 12 amino acids. The germline CDR1 and CDR2 sequences are SNHLY and FYNNEI. The CDR3 protein is CASRDIDYEQYF. CDR3 nucleotides: TGTGCCAGCAGGGACATCGACTACGAGCAGTACTTC.